One sample yielded the 5 T cell receptor beta chains listed below, sequenced in a study of control samples from healthy donors and cancer patients (dated by TCRdb to between 2020 and 2021). Libraries were constructed by the immunoSEQ multiplex PCR assay. TCRdb provides this immuneACCESS table in a form limited to in-frame rearrangements. Some clones are lacking; in checked studies, under half of them reflect an unresolved V gene, and why the rest are absent is not known. The sample table lists 91,000 or so clones, approximately 89% of them with a count of one. The ten top clones hold nearly 0.95% of the sample. Sequences were obtained from blood. These TCRs come from a woman under 40 in good health.

J is TRBJ1-1 and V is TRBV11-3, with a tentative D call TRBD1 (5 bases). Trimming stripped 5 bases from V and 5 bases from J, with 18 bases between. This CDR3 region has 15 residues. Germline V gives CDR1 SGHNT, CDR2 YENEEA. CDR3 coding DNA: TGTGCCAGCAGCCCGGGCGGAGGGGTCGGGACTGAAGCTTTCTTT. Translating gives CASSPGGGVGTEAFF.

J is TRBJ1-2 and V is TRBV6-6, with unresolved D. Germline V lookup: CDR1 MNHNY, CDR2 SVGAGI (reference sequence). The CDR3 sequence is 14 residues long. V dropped 6 bases and J dropped 0 bases, with 11 bases sitting between them. CDR3 amino acids: CASSQRAANYGYTF. The CDR3 nucleotides are TGTGCCAGCAGCCAACGGGCGGCTAACTATGGCTACACCTTC.

The sample holds one count of this clone. The chain recombines TRBV5-8 with TRBJ1-5; 7 bases line up with TRBD1. Trimming cost V 4 bases and J 4 bases; bases outside gene matches: 8. CDR3 length equals 15 residues. From germline, CDR1 is SGHTS and CDR2 YDEGEE. The CDR3 spells CASSLGQILNQPQHF. The CDR3 DNA sequence: TGTGCCAGCAGCCTGGGACAGATCCTTAATCAGCCCCAGCATTTT.

As concerns this clone: Other DNA variants within this sample encode the same CDR3. The chain carries TRBV27 and TRBJ2-2, with unresolved D. Trimming stripped 2 bases from V and 5 bases from J, with 9 bases between. The CDR3 consists of 14 residues. Germline CDR1 MNHEY, CDR2 SMNVEV (reference sequence). CDR3 in DNA: TGTGCCAGCAGTTTAGGGCAGACTACCGGGGAGCTGTTTTTT. It yields the protein CASSLGQTTGELFF.

This sequence joins TRBV5-1 and TRBJ1-1, with D maybe TRBD1 (6 bases). Germline V lookup: CDR1 SGHRS, CDR2 YFSETQ. CDR3 size: 13 residues. V shed 4 bases and J shed 7 bases, with 14 bases lying between them. CDR3 in DNA: TGCGCCAGCAGCCTCAGGGGCACGGATGAAGCTTTCTTT. Protein: CASSLRGTDEAFF. Using reference TRBV5-1 and TRBJ1-1 for the parts outside the CDR3, the full variable domain is KAGVTQTPRYLIKTRGQQVTLSCSPISGHRSVSWYQQTPGQGLQFLFEYFSETQRNKGNFPGRFSGRQFSNSRSEMNVSTLELGDSALYLCASSLRGTDEAFFGQGTRLTVV.